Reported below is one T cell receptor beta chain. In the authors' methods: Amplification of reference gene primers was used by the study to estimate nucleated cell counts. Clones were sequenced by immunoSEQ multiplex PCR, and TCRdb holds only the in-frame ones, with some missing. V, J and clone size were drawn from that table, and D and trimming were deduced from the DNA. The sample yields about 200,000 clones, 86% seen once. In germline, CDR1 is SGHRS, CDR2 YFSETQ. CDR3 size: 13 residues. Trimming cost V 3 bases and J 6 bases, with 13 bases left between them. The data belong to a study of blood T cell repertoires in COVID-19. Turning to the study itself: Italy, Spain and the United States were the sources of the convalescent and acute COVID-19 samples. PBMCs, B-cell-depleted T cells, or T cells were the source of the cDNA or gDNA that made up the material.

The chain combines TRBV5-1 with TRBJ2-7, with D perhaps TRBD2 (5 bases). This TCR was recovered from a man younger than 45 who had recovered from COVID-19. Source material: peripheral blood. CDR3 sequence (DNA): TGCGCCAGCAGCTCCGACCCGAGCGGCGAGCAGTACTTC. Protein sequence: CASSSDPSGEQYF.